Each of the 27 T cell receptor beta chains below was sequenced from the same sample in a study of spatial heterogeneity in lung cancer. Time point indicated: sample taken at primary tumor resection. A single record per CDR3 protein comes from TCRdb applying MiXCR to the 5' RACE reads. Among approximately 25,000 distinct CDR3 sequences listed, about 7% were seen once. The sequenced sample was PBMCs, obtained at surgery. These receptors were obtained from a male donor with early-stage non-small cell lung cancer.

There are many counts of this clonotype. V usage is TRBV10-2 and J usage is TRBJ1-1, with no clear D. This CDR3 region has 12 residues. The germline V gene has CDR1 WSHSY and CDR2 SAAADI. V dropped 2 bases and J dropped 5 bases, with 6 bases sitting between them. The CDR3 loop reads CASSERRTEAFF. Written as DNA, the CDR3 is TGCGCCAGCAGTGAGAGGAGGACTGAAGCTTTCTTT.

The chain recombines TRBV10-2 with TRBJ1-1; unclear D gene. CDR1 WSHSY and CDR2 SAAADI come from the germline V gene. V was pared by 2 bases and J by 10 bases, with 11 bases between. This CDR3 spans 12 amino acids. The CDR3 spells CASSEARGSAFF. The CDR3 DNA reads as TGCGCCAGCAGTGAGGCGCGAGGCTCAGCTTTCTTT.

The CDR3 DNA is TGTGCCTGGAGTGGGCAGGCCTCCTACGAGCAGTACTTC. Amino acid sequence: CAWSGQASYEQYF. The chain employs TRBV30 and TRBJ2-7; no firm D call. Germline V gives CDR1 GTSNPN, CDR2 SVGIG (reference sequence). CDR3 length: 13 amino acids. V lost 1 base and J lost 0, with 7 bases in between.

Within the sample, this clonotype is medium-sized. V is TRBV28 and J is TRBJ2-3; D possibly matches TRBD1 or TRBD2 (6 bases each). Germline V gene lookup returns CDR1 MDHEN and CDR2 SYDVKM. This CDR3 region has 15 residues. V shed 7 bases and J shed 1 base, with 15 bases lying between them. The CDR3 DNA sequence: TGTGCCAGCATAGGGGGAGGCGTCCGCACAGATACGCAGTATTTT. It yields the protein CASIGGGVRTDTQYF.

This clonotype was counted many times. V usage is TRBV20-1 and J usage is TRBJ2-1; D call uncertain. V was cut by 2 bases and J by 0 bases, with 14 bases left in between. This CDR3 spans 16 amino acids. Germline V CDR1 and CDR2: DFQATT, SNEGSKA (reference sequence). CDR3 in DNA: TGCAGTGCTAGATGGGTCGGCAGGAGCTCCTACAATGAGCAGTTCTTC. Translating it yields CSARWVGRSSYNEQFF.

This clonotype has a count of ten or more. The chain joins TRBV5-1 to TRBJ2-5; tentative D call: TRBD2 (6 bases). Germline values: CDR1 SGHRS, CDR2 YFSETQ. Between the trimmed V and J ends, which lost 4 bases and 5 bases, there was a span of 15 bases. This CDR3 is built from 14 residues. The CDR3 spells CASSPSGAGETQYF. The CDR3 DNA follows: TGCGCCAGCAGCCCCTCCGGGGCGGGGGAGACCCAGTACTTC.

This clonotype was recorded at least ten times. This sequence joins TRBV6-6 and TRBJ2-3; TRBD2 matches at 7 bases. Unmatched junction bases numbered 11, after V lost 0 bases and J lost 5 bases. There are 17 residues in the CDR3. The germline V gene has CDR1 MNHNY and CDR2 SVGAGI (reference sequence). CDR3 nucleotide sequence: TGTGCCAGCAGTTACTCGGAGTTTGGGGGGGTTGGAGATACGCAGTATTTT. It yields the protein CASSYSEFGGVGDTQYF.

This clonotype has ten or more counts. This rearrangement joins TRBV10-3 to TRBJ2-3; D remains ambiguous. The germline gives CDR1 ENHRY, CDR2 SYGVKD. V lost 8 bases, J lost 1 base, and 13 bases lay in between. This CDR3 has 14 residues. The CDR3 DNA reads TGTGCCATCTCTAGGGTGGACGGCACAGATACGCAGTATTTT. Protein product: CAISRVDGTDTQYF.

This clonotype was observed many times. The chain combines TRBV30 with TRBJ2-2; no definite D call. Germline V gene lookup returns CDR1 GTSNPN and CDR2 SVGIG (reference sequence). The V end lost 8 bases, the J end lost 6 bases, and 13 bases lay between the germline ends. The CDR3 spans 12 residues. The CDR3 loop reads CAGLRVAGELFF. CDR3 in DNA: TGTGCCGGTCTCCGGGTGGCCGGGGAGCTGTTTTTT.

This clonotype has more than one count but fewer than ten. The J gene is TRBJ2-7, the V gene TRBV12-5, with a tentative D call TRBD1 (5 bases). The CDR3 covers 12 residues. V lost 7 bases to trimming and J lost 3 bases, with 10 bases between them. Germline V lookup: CDR1 LGHNT, CDR2 FRNRAP. The CDR3 bases are TGTGCTAGTGCCCCGACAGACTACGAGCAGTACGTC. Its protein product is CASAPTDYEQYV.

This clonotype was seen repeatedly, ten times or more. The V gene is TRBV3-1, the J gene TRBJ1-6, with 7 nucleotides matching TRBD1. The CDR3 is 15 amino acids. V dropped 4 bases and J dropped 7; count of bases not matched to a gene: 7. The germline V gene encodes CDR1 LGHDT and CDR2 YNNKEL (reference sequence). The CDR3 DNA is TGTGCCAGCAGCCTTACCGGGACAGCCAATTCACCCCTCCACTTT. Translated: CASSLTGTANSPLHF. The whole variable domain, remainder taken from reference TRBV3-1 and TRBJ1-6, is DTAVSQTPKYLVTQMGNDKSIKCEQNLGHDTMYWYKQDSKKFLKIMFSYNNKELIINETVPNRFSPKSPDKAHLNLHINSLELGDSAVYFCASSLTGTANSPLHFGNGTRLTVT.

This clonotype appeared many times. The chain recombines TRBV12-3 or TRBV12-4 with TRBJ2-7, with no clear D. The V end lost 6 bases, the J end lost 4 bases, and 10 bases lay between the germline ends. The CDR3 is 12 amino acids. The DNA for the CDR3 is TGTGCCAGCAGATCTAGGGTGTACGAGCAGTACTTC. Its protein product is CASRSRVYEQYF.

This clonotype was observed many times. The V and J genes are TRBV23-1 and TRBJ1-6; the match to TRBD1 covers 9 bases. TRBV23-1 falls under the ORF class, with uncertain function. Trimming cost V 0 bases and J 10 bases; bases outside gene matches: 13. The CDR3 contains 18 residues. CDR3 sequence reads: CASSQSSGGGQGLSPLHF. In nucleotides, the CDR3 is TGCGCCAGCAGTCAATCGTCTGGGGGGGGACAGGGTTTATCACCCCTCCACTTT.

This clonotype came up many times. CDR3 sequence: CASSKAPFKGQGGTYEQYV. In DNA, the CDR3 is TGTGCCAGCAGCAAAGCGCCGTTTAAAGGGCAGGGAGGAACCTACGAGCAGTACGTC. The V and J genes are TRBV21-1 and TRBJ2-7; the table's D call TRBD2 went unverified against the DNA. TRBV21-1 is a pseudogene locus. The CDR3 consists of 19 residues.

The chain joins TRBV3-1 to TRBJ1-5, with 8 bases aligning to TRBD1. CDR1 is LGHDT and CDR2 is YNNKEL in the germline V gene (reference sequence). This CDR3 comprises 16 residues. With 0 bases clipped from V and 7 bases from J, the junction kept 8 bases outside the gene matches. Written as DNA, the CDR3 is TGTGCCAGCAGCCAAGATCCCCCTACAGGGGGGCAGCCCCAGCATTTT. It codes for CASSQDPPTGGQPQHF.

This chain uses TRBV30 with TRBJ2-3; D might be TRBD2 (5 bases). The CDR3 spans 16 residues. V gave up 4 bases and J gave up 0 bases, with 17 bases separating them. The germline CDR1 and CDR2 sequences are GTSNPN and SVGIG (reference sequence). The CDR3: CAWTSWERASTDTQYF. CDR3 bases: TGTGCCTGGACCTCCTGGGAGAGGGCGAGCACAGATACGCAGTATTTT. Drawing the rest from reference TRBV30 and TRBJ2-3, the complete variable domain is SQTIHQWPATLVQPVGSPLSLECTVEGTSNPNLYWYRQAAGRGLQLLFYSVGIGQISSEVPQNLSASRPQDRQFILSSKKLLLSDSGFYLCAWTSWERASTDTQYFGPGTRLTVL.

This clonotype was found a few times. J is TRBJ1-3 and V is TRBV29-1, with unresolved D. V lost 7 bases and J 4 bases, leaving 8 bases between the germline ends. Germline CDR1 is SQVTM and CDR2 is ANQGSEA. This CDR3 region has 11 residues. This CDR3 reads CSATQGNTIYF. CDR3 in DNA: TGCAGCGCTACGCAAGGAAACACCATATATTTT.

This clonotype was seen many times. CDR3 nucleotides: TGCAGTGCTAGTTTACGGAACACAGATACGCAGTATTTT. Its protein is CSASLRNTDTQYF. The chain employs TRBV20-1 and TRBJ2-3, with D unresolved. CDR1 is DFQATT, CDR2 SNEGSKA, per germline (reference sequence). The V end lost 3 bases, the J end lost 2 bases, and 9 bases lay between the germline ends. The CDR3 contains 13 residues.

The rearrangement joins TRBV7-9 to TRBJ1-2; D possibly corresponds to TRBD1 (5 bases). The V gene's germline CDR1 is SEHNR and CDR2 FQNEAQ (reference sequence). Trimming shortened V by 1 base and J by 6 bases, and 12 bases separated the two germline ends. This CDR3 region has 14 residues. CDR3 residues: CASSLGRREDGYTF. The DNA for the CDR3 is TGTGCCAGCAGCTTAGGCCGCAGGGAAGATGGCTACACCTTC.

Many counts were recorded for this clonotype. This chain uses TRBV5-1 with TRBJ2-1, with D uncertain. Looked up from germline, CDR1 is SGHRS and CDR2 is YFSETQ. Trimming removed 3 bases at V and 6 bases at J, with 10 bases between. The CDR3 runs to 13 residues. CDR3 region: CASSSGEANEQFF. Written as DNA, the CDR3 is TGCGCCAGCAGCTCCGGAGAGGCCAATGAGCAGTTCTTC.

This clonotype has more than one count but fewer than ten. The genes are TRBV7-3 and TRBJ2-1; 10 bases match TRBD2. Trimming removed 5 bases from V and 5 bases from J; junction bases left unmatched: 9. The CDR3 is 16 residues long. Germline V gene sequence: CDR1 SGHTA, CDR2 FQGTGA. The chain's CDR3 is CASSLVGAGGHNEQFF. The CDR3, as DNA: TGTGCCAGCAGCCTAGTGGGAGCGGGAGGGCACAATGAGCAGTTCTTC.

The chain has TRBV9 and TRBJ2-3; 11 bases agree with TRBD2. This CDR3 region has 17 residues. Germline trimming cut 0 bases from V and 1 base from J; bases unmatched to any gene: 4. Germline CDR1 and CDR2: SGDLS and YYNGEE. CDR3 nucleotide sequence: TGTGCCAGCAGCGTAGCTAGCGGGGGGCCCCGCACAGATACGCAGTATTTT. Protein: CASSVASGGPRTDTQYF.

This clonotype was recorded at least ten times. CDR3 coding DNA: TGTGCCAGCAGCGAACTGACAGGCTCAGGCGAGCAGTACGTC. It specifies CASSELTGSGEQYV. V is TRBV28 and J is TRBJ2-7; maybe TRBD1 (6 bases). This CDR3 comprises 14 residues. CDR1 and CDR2 (germline): MDHEN, SYDVKM. Trimming left V 6 bases short and J 6 bases short, with 18 bases between.

The chain carries TRBV2 and TRBJ1-1; 10 nucleotides align to TRBD1. CDR1 is SNHLY, CDR2 FYNNEI, per germline. Germline trimming cut 6 bases from V and 3 bases from J; bases unmatched to any gene: 10. This CDR3 spans 16 amino acids. Here the CDR3 DNA reads TGTGCCAGCAGCGGACAGGGGGTTCGTATAGACACTGAAGCTTTCTTT. Protein sequence: CASSGQGVRIDTEAFF.

The chain has TRBV10-1 and TRBJ2-7, with D possibly TRBD2 on 6 matching bases. V shed 0 bases and J shed 4 bases, with 7 bases lying between them. Germline V gene sequence: CDR1 WNHNN, CDR2 SYGVQD (reference sequence). The CDR3 is made up of 13 amino acids. CDR3 loop: CASSESGTYEQYV. The CDR3 DNA reads TGCGCCAGCAGTGAGTCTGGGACTTACGAGCAGTACGTC.

In this sample, this clonotype turned up many times. The chain has TRBV9 and TRBJ1-2; D remains unclear. Germline assignment: CDR1 SGDLS and CDR2 YYNGEE. The CDR3 consists of 14 residues. The ends were cut back, 0 bases at V and 4 bases at J, with 10 bases in the middle. As DNA, the CDR3 is TGTGCCAGCAGCGTAGAGGGCGATTTCTATGGCTACACCTTC. Translating it yields CASSVEGDFYGYTF.

This clonotype was observed many times. The chain recombines TRBV18 with TRBJ2-1; the match to TRBD2 covers 9 bases. The V gene's germline CDR1 is KGHSH and CDR2 LQKENI. Losses at the gene ends were 3 bases for V and 4 bases for J; bases not matched to a gene: 7. CDR3 size: 16 residues. CDR3 sequence: CASSPDAGGPYNEQFF. The CDR3 DNA reads TGTGCCAGCTCACCCGACGCGGGGGGGCCTTACAATGAGCAGTTCTTC.